The clone carrying this T cell receptor (beta chain) was seen just once. Authors' methods: Scientists estimated how many nucleated cells there were by amplifying reference gene primers. This table comes from immunoSEQ multiplex PCR, and its TCRdb copy is limited to in-frame clones, with some not included. V and J calls and clone size are those listed in that table; D and trimming were worked out from the DNA. The sample includes about 120,000 clones, about 74% of them seen just once. The entry originates in a study of blood T cell repertoires in COVID-19. Study-wide context: The analysed material was cDNA or gDNA that came from T cells, B-cell-depleted T cells, or PBMCs.

Germline CDR1 reads SNHLY; CDR2 reads FYNNEI. The CDR3 runs 13 residues. Trimming shortened V by 11 bases and J by 3 bases, and 16 bases separated the two germline ends. The sequence came from a human donor in a cohort sampled during active COVID-19. The V and J genes are TRBV2 and TRBJ1-2, with a weak D call TRBD1 (5 bases). Material: peripheral blood. The CDR3 DNA reads as TGTGCCGTCAATACTCAAGGGGACTATGGCTACACCTTC. Translation gives CAVNTQGDYGYTF.